Shown below are 29 T cell receptor beta chains from a single sample sequenced in a study of blood T cell repertoires in COVID-19. The assay was immunoSEQ multiplex PCR, and TCRdb's table has in-frame clones only and misses some. The sample lists approximately 180,000 clones; 80% to 90% were seen once. The sequenced sample was peripheral blood. The receptors come from a human donor with active or convalescent COVID-19. The donor label of this sample is uncertain.

This chain joins TRBV25-1 and TRBJ1-2; a weak D match, TRBD1 (5 bases). CDR1 MGHDK and CDR2 SYGVNS come from the germline V gene. V was cut by 5 bases and J by 8 bases, with 24 bases left in between. CDR3 length: 16 residues. The CDR3 loop is CASSRGAPTQNSGYTF. The CDR3 coding sequence is TGTGCCAGCAGTCGTGGGGCCCCTACCCAGAACTCCGGCTACACCTTC.

The chain links TRBV9 to TRBJ2-2, with D maybe TRBD1 (5 bases). Trimming took off 0 bases at V and 10 bases at J, with 16 bases between the two ends. Germline V gene sequence: CDR1 SGDLS, CDR2 YYNGEE. The CDR3 totals 15 residues. Here the CDR3 reads CASSVVVGSGAELFF. The CDR3 coding sequence is TGTGCCAGCAGCGTAGTTGTGGGTAGTGGGGCGGAGCTGTTTTTT.

This clone turned up a few times. The chain combines TRBV6-5 with TRBJ1-5; 7 nucleotides agree with TRBD1. The germline V gene encodes CDR1 MNHEY and CDR2 SVGAGI. CDR3 size: 15 residues. V shed 5 bases and J 9 bases; nucleotides not matched to a gene: 13. CDR3 loop: CASSPGQVSTGPQHF. The CDR3 DNA reads TGTGCCAGCAGTCCTGGACAGGTTTCCACGGGGCCCCAGCATTTT.

The CDR3 DNA reads TGCGCCAGCAGCCCCGGGACTAGTACCTACAATGAGCAGTTCTTC. Its protein is CASSPGTSTYNEQFF. The J gene is TRBJ2-1, the V gene TRBV4-3; 8 positions match TRBD2. V trimming: 4 bases; J trimming: 2 bases; junction bases outside the gene matches: 4. This CDR3 is built from 15 residues. Germline CDR1 is LGHNA and CDR2 is YSLEER.

This chain joins TRBV18 and TRBJ1-6; D remains ambiguous. Germline V gene data show CDR1 as KGHSH and CDR2 as LQKENI. The CDR3 is made up of 14 amino acids. V gave up 3 bases and J gave up 9 bases, with 12 bases separating them. CDR3 protein: CASSPQTIGSPLHF. In nucleotides, the CDR3 is TGTGCCAGCTCACCGCAGACAATAGGTTCACCCCTCCACTTT.

This chain joins TRBV7-2 and TRBJ2-3; TRBD2 matches at 8 bases. Looked up from germline, CDR1 is SGHTA and CDR2 is FQGNSA. The CDR3 consists of 16 residues. V was clipped by 5 bases and J by 3 bases; unmatched bases: 10. The CDR3 protein is CASSPHGAGGTDTQYF. The CDR3 nucleotides are TGTGCCAGCAGCCCACACGGGGCGGGGGGAACAGATACGCAGTATTTT.

In DNA, the CDR3 is TGTGCCAGCAGCCCCGGTTTCGGAGCAGGGAAGGGGAGCAATCAGCCCCAGCATTTT. This sequence encodes CASSPGFGAGKGSNQPQHF. The chain uses TRBV7-2 and TRBJ1-5, with D possibly TRBD1 on 5 matching bases. The CDR3 has 19 residues. V dropped 5 bases and J dropped 1 base, with 24 bases sitting between them. CDR1 and CDR2 from the germline V gene are SGHTA and FQGNSA.

The sample holds a few counts of this clone. The V and J genes are TRBV2 and TRBJ2-3; 8 bases map to TRBD2. This CDR3 spans 15 amino acids. CDR1 and CDR2 (germline): SNHLY, FYNNEI. Losses at the gene ends were 5 bases for V and 5 bases for J; bases not matched to a gene: 9. Written as DNA, the CDR3 is TGTGCCAGCAGTCCTGGACTAGCAGAGGTAGATACGCAGTATTTT. Translating it yields CASSPGLAEVDTQYF.

The chain has TRBV9 and TRBJ1-1; TRBD1 matches at 9 bases. CDR3 size: 17 residues. Looked up from germline, CDR1 is SGDLS and CDR2 is YYNGEE. After removal of 4 bases from V and 4 bases from J, the junction contained 14 bases not matched to a gene. The CDR3 region has the DNA TGTGCCAGCAGCCCAGGCGTACGGACAGGGGTGAGCACTGAAGCTTTCTTT. Its protein is CASSPGVRTGVSTEAFF.

The chain has TRBV6-5 and TRBJ2-2; a weak D match, TRBD2 (6 bases). From germline, CDR1 is MNHEY and CDR2 SVGAGI. CDR3 length equals 14 residues. V was clipped by 11 bases and J by 0 bases, with 13 bases between them. CDR3 protein: CAHPGESNTGELFF. The DNA of the CDR3 is TGTGCCCACCCGGGGGAATCGAACACCGGGGAGCTGTTTTTT.

This chain joins TRBV11-2 and TRBJ2-1, with TRBD2 identical over 8 bases. Germline V gene lookup returns CDR1 SGHAT and CDR2 FQNNGV. This CDR3 comprises 15 residues. Trimming cost V 1 base and J 6 bases; bases outside gene matches: 5. This chain's CDR3 is CASSLAGGRTNEQFF. DNA of the CDR3: TGTGCCAGCAGCTTAGCAGGCGGGAGGACCAATGAGCAGTTCTTC.

The chain joins TRBV6-2 or TRBV6-3 to TRBJ2-3, with 12 bases that match TRBD2. Germline assignment: CDR1 MNHEY and CDR2 SVGEGT. The CDR3 extends over 17 amino acids. With V trimmed by 5 bases and J by 9 bases, 15 bases remained unmatched. CDR3 sequence (DNA): TGTGCCAGCAGTCTAAACGACCGGACTAGCGGGGTTGAGACGCAGTATTTT. This codes for CASSLNDRTSGVETQYF.

This clone was counted a single time. V usage is TRBV2 and J usage is TRBJ2-3, with TRBD2 matching over 7 bases. Looked up from germline, CDR1 is SNHLY and CDR2 is FYNNEI. With V trimmed by 8 bases and J by 4 bases, 9 bases remained unmatched. The CDR3 consists of 14 residues. CDR3: CASLGLTSPDTQYF. The CDR3 DNA reads as TGTGCCAGCCTCGGCTTGACTAGCCCAGATACGCAGTATTTT.

The CDR3 bases are TGTGCCAGCAGTTACAGGGGGTCGAATGGCTACACCTTC. Translation: CASSYRGSNGYTF. The chain recombines TRBV6-2 or TRBV6-3 with TRBJ1-2; possible D gene TRBD1, 6 bases. V dropped 2 bases and J dropped 6 bases, with 10 bases sitting between them. Germline V gene lookup returns CDR1 MNHEY and CDR2 SVGEGT. CDR3 length: 13 residues.

The chain couples TRBV28 to TRBJ2-5, with TRBD1 as a possible D gene (7 bases). The CDR3 contains 14 residues. Between the trimmed V and J ends, which lost 6 bases and 2 bases, there was a span of 13 bases. Germline CDR1 is MDHEN and CDR2 is SYDVKM. CDR3 sequence: CASRAGQNQETQYF. The CDR3 region has the DNA TGTGCCAGCAGGGCGGGACAGAATCAAGAGACCCAGTACTTC.

This chain joins TRBV5-6 and TRBJ1-2, with TRBD1 matching 7 bases. Trimming removed 4 bases from V and 1 base from J; junction bases left unmatched: 7. The CDR3 extends over 15 amino acids. Germline CDR1 reads SGHDT; CDR2 reads YYEEEE. The CDR3 DNA reads as TGTGCCAGCAGCGAGACAGGGACGTTTAACTATGGCTACACCTTC. As protein: CASSETGTFNYGYTF.

This chain joins TRBV10-3 and TRBJ2-1, with a possible D match to TRBD2 (5 bases). V shed 7 bases and J shed 2 bases, with 9 bases lying between them. The CDR3 runs to 13 residues. CDR1 and CDR2 (germline): ENHRY, SYGVKD. The CDR3 DNA is TGTGCCATCAACCGGGGAACCTACAATGAGCAGTTCTTC. This sequence encodes CAINRGTYNEQFF.

The V gene is TRBV18, the J gene TRBJ1-6; no clear D. V lost 3 bases to trimming and J lost 7 bases, with 13 bases between them. CDR1 is KGHSH and CDR2 is LQKENI in the germline V gene. The CDR3 has 15 residues. CDR3 region: CASSPLSVLNSPLHF. The CDR3, as DNA: TGTGCCAGCTCACCCTTAAGCGTTCTGAATTCACCCCTCCACTTT. Drawing the rest from reference TRBV18 and TRBJ1-6, the complete variable domain is NAGVMQNPRHLVRRRGQEARLRCSPMKGHSHVYWYRQLPEEGLKFMVYLQKENIIDESGMPKERFSAEFPKEGPSILRIQQVVRGDSAAYFCASSPLSVLNSPLHFGNGTRLTVT.

This clone was seen a single time. V gene TRBV7-8 combines with J gene TRBJ2-1, with 12 bases that match TRBD2. Germline CDR1 reads SGHVS; CDR2 reads FQNEAQ. The CDR3 runs to 13 residues. The junction had 4 bases not matched to a gene; V was cut back by 1 base and J by 15 bases. CDR3 sequence (DNA): TGTGCCAGCAGCTTAGGGCCTAGCGGGAGGGGGTTCTTC. Translated: CASSLGPSGRGFF.

The chain recombines TRBV12-5 with TRBJ2-7; possible D gene TRBD2, 7 bases. There are 15 residues in the CDR3. V lost 7 bases to trimming and J lost 6 bases, with 22 bases between them. From germline, CDR1 is LGHNT and CDR2 FRNRAP. The CDR3 DNA reads as TGTGCTAGTGCCCTTCGGCGGGGGCGAGTGACCGAGCAGTACTTC. Translated, it gives CASALRRGRVTEQYF.

This clone was found a few times. The chain couples TRBV10-2 to TRBJ2-5, with TRBD2 identical over 15 bases. The CDR3 covers 15 residues. J gave up 7 bases and V 5 bases, and 5 bases lay outside the gene matches. Germline V gene sequence: CDR1 WSHSY, CDR2 SAAADI. CDR3 coding DNA: TGCGCCAGCAGTAGGACTAGCGGGGGGGAGGTGACCCAGTACTTC. It translates to CASSRTSGGEVTQYF.

This chain connects TRBV2 to TRBJ2-1; 11 nucleotides align to TRBD2. This CDR3 has 16 residues. CDR1 is SNHLY and CDR2 is FYNNEI in the germline V gene. J was trimmed by 4 bases and V by 4 bases; bases with no gene match: 6. CDR3 bases: TGTGCCAGCAGTGGACCCGGGACTAGCGGTTACAATGAGCAGTTCTTC. Protein: CASSGPGTSGYNEQFF. The complete variable domain, with remaining parts taken from reference TRBV2 and TRBJ2-1, reads EPEVTQTPSHQVTQMGQEVILRCVPISNHLYFYWYRQILGQKVEFLVSFYNNEISEKSEIFDDQFSVERPDGSNFTLKIRSTKLEDSAMYFCASSGPGTSGYNEQFFGPGTRLTVL.

This rearrangement joins TRBV24-1 to TRBJ2-7, with 7 positions matching TRBD2. The length of the CDR3 is 15 residues. In germline, CDR1 is KGHDR, CDR2 SFDVKD. Losses at the gene ends were 9 bases for V and 5 bases for J; bases not matched to a gene: 15. CDR3 in DNA: TGTGCCACCGGCTCCTTCCGGGCGGGAGCTGACGAGCAGTACTTC. Its translation: CATGSFRAGADEQYF.

In its sample, this clone was seen once. The J gene is TRBJ1-2, the V gene TRBV28; 8 bases are shared with TRBD1. CDR1 MDHEN and CDR2 SYDVKM come from the germline V gene. The V and J ends lost 8 bases and 8 bases, in that order; junction bases with no gene match: 13. The CDR3 runs 14 residues. The CDR3 region has the DNA TGTGCCAGCCAAATCTCCCAGGGGGCGCACGGCTACACCTTC. Amino acids: CASQISQGAHGYTF.

The chain is built from TRBV25-1 and TRBJ2-5; D remains unclear. V was clipped by 4 bases and J by 4 bases, with 7 bases between them. CDR3 size: 12 residues. Germline lookup yields CDR1 MGHDK and CDR2 SYGVNS. The CDR3 bases are TGTGCCAGCAGTGGAGCTGCAGAGACCCAGTACTTC. Translating it yields CASSGAAETQYF.

The chain carries TRBV4-3 and TRBJ2-3; 7 bases line up with TRBD2. Germline V gene sequence: CDR1 LGHNA, CDR2 YSLEER. J gave up 1 base and V 1 base, and 8 bases lay outside the gene matches. This CDR3 region has 17 residues. The CDR3 DNA follows: TGCGCCAGCAGCCAAGTTTTCGGGGGGTTTGGCACAGATACGCAGTATTTT. It translates to CASSQVFGGFGTDTQYF.

The chain carries TRBV12-5 and TRBJ1-2; possibly TRBD1 for D (5 bases). V shed 2 bases and J shed 8 bases, with 24 bases lying between them. The CDR3 runs to 17 residues. Germline V gene sequence: CDR1 LGHNT, CDR2 FRNRAP. CDR3 region: CASGLIADMGRDGGYTF. The DNA of the CDR3 is TGTGCTAGTGGTTTGATTGCCGACATGGGCAGGGATGGCGGCTACACCTTC.

The gene calls are TRBV5-6 and TRBJ2-3; 8 bases fit TRBD2. This CDR3 comprises 13 residues. Per the germline V gene, CDR1 is SGHDT and CDR2 is YYEEEE. Trimming cost V 2 bases and J 7 bases; bases outside gene matches: 3. The CDR3 DNA reads TGTGCCAGCAGCTTCGAGCGGGGGAATACGCAGTATTTT. Translation: CASSFERGNTQYF.

The chain is built from TRBV19 and TRBJ2-3, with no clear D. Germline V gene lookup returns CDR1 LNHDA and CDR2 SQIVND (reference sequence). This CDR3 has 12 residues. V shed 3 bases and J shed 4 bases, with 5 bases lying between them. The CDR3 coding sequence is TGTGCCAGTAGTATCGAGGCAGATACGCAGTATTTT. Protein sequence: CASSIEADTQYF.